This entry concerns a single T cell receptor (beta chain). Which antigen it targets is not known. No base quality information exists; no much larger clone differs at one position. These data originate in a study of T cell responses to AZD1222 COVID-19 vaccine (dated by TCRdb to the early 2020s). Background for the entire study: AZD1222 recipients whose second dose came at about 4 weeks and those whose second dose came at about 12 weeks were combined into one group, since spike-specific TCR depth and breadth did not differ between the two schedules. A total of 230 to 250 trial participants underwent TCR sequencing, of whom about 210 had received two doses of AZD1222 and around 25 had received two doses of the MenACWY control vaccine. Trial participants were enrolled into age subgroups of 18-55, 56-69 and 70-plus years, which contained around 150, 28 and 57 TCR-sequenced participants, respectively.

The sample's time point, from its label and the paper: baseline before first vaccination. Vaccinee samples were obtained from the UK trials COV001 and COV002, which included a single-blind randomized controlled phase 2/3 trial of AZD1222 (ChAdOx1 nCoV-19) in healthy adults. For TCRbeta chain sequencing, PBMC samples from trial participants were taken at day 0 and at day 28 after the second dose. The investigation overall reported the following: The 56-69-year group was small, and its depth increase did not reach significance, likely because of low power. The whole spike protein was spanned by vaccine-associated CD4 TCRs, and dominant responses were seen in regions 160-218 and 743-854. Most participants were white British and females outnumbered males, and the authors suggested that clonal diversity may have been underestimated. No day 14 peak-response samples were available, so repertoires were characterized only after the peak T cell response. Reportedly, almost half of the unique spike-specific TCRs recognized epitopes lying outside the regions that are mutated in the B.1.351 and B.1.1.7 variants. Conclusions about previously exposed vaccinees are limited because only six or seven AZD1222 recipients were SARS-CoV-2 seropositive at baseline. Spike-specific TCR breadth and depth rose significantly after two AZD1222 doses compared with day 0 and with MenACWY recipients.

The CDR3 regions of human TCRbeta chains were analyzed by immunosequencing. On the authors' methods: Repertoire TCRs were checked for matches against a reference library of SARS-CoV-2-specific TCRs that had been generated using the MIRA antigen-specificity platform. Breadth was defined as the fraction of unique TCRs that were SARS-CoV-2-associated, and depth was defined as the fraction of total T cells that were SARS-CoV-2-associated. Using the MIRA data, each spike-specific TCR was assigned both to the spike region to which the TCR was reactive and to a CD4 or CD8 class. Log10-transformed breadth and depth values were compared by one-way ANOVA with Sidak's multiple comparisons tests. Here the immuneACCESS table is served through TCRdb, limited to in-frame sequences with V and J called. Missing clones are a known gap in these copies; in checked studies unresolved V genes cover under half, and the rest lacks a known reason. V and J calls and clone size are those listed in that table; D and trimming were worked out from the DNA. This sample lists under 200,000 clones; 90% to 95% were detected once. The leading ten clones occupy about 1.9% of the sample.

The CDR3 sequence holds 17 residues, the cysteine and phenylalanine included. The entry retains the CDR3 DNA only, 51 bases that are in frame from base 1. Based on the germline V gene (reference sequence), the CDR1 and CDR2 sequences are MNHEY and SMNVEV. Trimmed from V: 5 bases; trimmed from J: 1 base; junction bases lacking a gene match: 12. The origin of this receptor is an adult in good health. Sequenced here: peripheral blood, sampled on day 0 of AZD1222 vaccination. The rearranged chain carries TRBV27 and TRBJ2-3, with 7 bases aligning to TRBD2. The DNA reads TGTGCCAGCAGTCTCCCTCGGGCGGGAGACGGCACAGATACGCAGTATTTT. It codes for CASSLPRAGDGTDTQYF.